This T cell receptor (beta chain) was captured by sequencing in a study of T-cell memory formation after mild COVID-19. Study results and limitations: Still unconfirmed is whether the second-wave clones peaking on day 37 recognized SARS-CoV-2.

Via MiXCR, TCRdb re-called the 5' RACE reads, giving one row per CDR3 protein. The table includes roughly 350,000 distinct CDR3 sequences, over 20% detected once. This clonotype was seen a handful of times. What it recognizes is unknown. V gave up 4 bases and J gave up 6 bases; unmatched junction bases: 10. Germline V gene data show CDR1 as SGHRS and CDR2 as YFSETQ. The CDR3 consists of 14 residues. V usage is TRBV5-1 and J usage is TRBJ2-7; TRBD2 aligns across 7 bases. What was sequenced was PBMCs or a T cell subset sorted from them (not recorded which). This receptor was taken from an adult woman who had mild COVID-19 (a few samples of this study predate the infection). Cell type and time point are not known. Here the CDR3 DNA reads TGCGCCAGCAGCAACGGACTAGTGAACGCCGAGCAGTACTTC. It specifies CASSNGLVNAEQYF.